A selection of T cell receptor beta chains follows, all from one sample in a study of T cells after yellow fever vaccination. TCRdb redid the calling of the 5' RACE reads with MiXCR, one entry per CDR3 protein. The sample carries roughly 300,000 distinct CDR3 sequences, roughly 8.4% recorded once. The sample consisted of PBMCs, taken around 45 days after the first yellow fever vaccination. Receptor source: a man younger than 35 who received the YFV17D yellow fever vaccine. Each CDR3 is given with its conserved first and last residue. D genes are given only for firm matches. Not every row has a clone size; where given, it reads once, few, many or a size class.

j_call d_call clone_size v_call cdr3_nt cdr3_aa
TRBJ2-3 NA few TRBV4-1 TGCGCCAGCAGCCAACTATCGGGGGTGGATACGCAGTATTTT CASSQLSGVDTQYF
TRBJ1-1 NA few TRBV7-2 TGTGCCAGCAGCCCCTCCCCTGACTCACTGAGGGGTTTCTTT CASSPSPDSLRGFF
TRBJ2-5 NA NA TRBV20-1 TGCAGTGCTAGAGAGGCCTCCTCAGTGGAGACCCAGTACTTC CSAREASSVETQYF
TRBJ2-3 TRBD2 NA TRBV20-1 TGCAGTGCCAGAGAGCGGGGGGGCAGTGTTACGCAGTATTTT CSARERGGSVTQYF
TRBJ1-1 NA many TRBV5-1 TGCGCCAGCAGCTTGGGGGATGGGACTGAAGCTTTCTTT CASSLGDGTEAFF
TRBJ2-5 TRBD1 many TRBV29-1 TGCAGCGTTAGGGGGCCTCAAGAGACCCAGTACTTC CSVRGPQETQYF
TRBJ1-1 NA few TRBV7-9 TGTGCCAGCAGCTTACCGGGCGGCTTGAACACTGAAGCTTTCTTT CASSLPGGLNTEAFF
TRBJ2-5 NA few TRBV6-5 TGTGCCAGCAGTTACGGGAAGGGGACCTACCAAGAGACCCAGTACTTC CASSYGKGTYQETQYF
TRBJ1-5 NA NA TRBV5-5 TGTGCCAGCAGCGTGGGTTGGTATAGCAATCAGCCCCAGCATTTT CASSVGWYSNQPQHF
TRBJ1-6 TRBD1 few TRBV4-3 TGCGCCAGCAGTCACAGGGGTACGCATTCACCCCTCCACTTT CASSHRGTHSPLHF
TRBJ2-3 TRBD1 few TRBV6-1 TGTGCCAGCAGTACAGAGGACAGGGGATCGAGTCCGCAGTATTTT CASSTEDRGSSPQYF
TRBJ2-3 TRBD2 many TRBV10-3 TGTGCCATCAGCGGGCCGGGACTAGCGGAACGTGGTACGCAGTATTTT CAISGPGLAERGTQYF
TRBJ2-7 NA few TRBV18 TGTGCCAGCTCACAGGAAACAGGGTCCGAGCAGTACTTC CASSQETGSEQYF
TRBJ2-7 NA NA TRBV6-1 TGTGCCAGCACTGCGACAATGTCTTACGAGCAGTACTTC CASTATMSYEQYF
TRBJ2-5 NA NA TRBV7-9 TGTGCCAGCAGCGCCGAGTATGTCTGGGGTCCCCAGTACTTC CASSAEYVWGPQYF
TRBJ2-5 NA few TRBV21-1 TGTGCCAGCAGCAAAGGGGGTGGGTTAGCGGTACAAGAGACCCAGTACTTC CASSKGGGLAVQETQYF
TRBJ2-7 NA NA TRBV11-2 TGTGCCAGCAGCTTAGGGGCGTCCAACGAGCAGTACTTC CASSLGASNEQYF
TRBJ1-1 TRBD1 many TRBV7-9 TGTGCCAGCAGCTTCGGGACAGGAAACACTGAAGCTTTCTTT CASSFGTGNTEAFF
TRBJ1-5 NA few TRBV3-1 TGTGCCAGCAGCCTATCTGCGCGGGGATACCAGCCCCAGCATTTT CASSLSARGYQPQHF
TRBJ2-3 NA few TRBV5-1 TGCGCCAGCAGCCCGTCGCTCGGGGGCCAGACAGTCACAGATACGCAGTATTTT CASSPSLGGQTVTDTQYF
TRBJ2-3 NA few TRBV19 TGTGCCAGTGGGGGCCCCCCGGGAGTCTTGTTCACAGATACGCAGTATTTT CASGGPPGVLFTDTQYF
TRBJ2-3 TRBD2 NA TRBV20-1 TGCACCGCGCGGGGGGGCCTGTCGAATACGCAGTATTTT CTARGGLSNTQYF
TRBJ2-1 NA NA TRBV7-2 TGTGCCAGCAGCCCTCGTGGGGGGGGCGGGCGCAGGAATGAGCAGTTCTTC CASSPRGGGGRRNEQFF
TRBJ1-2 NA many TRBV4-2 TGTGCCAGCAGCCAAGAAGTTTGGCGCGGAGGCTACACCTTC CASSQEVWRGGYTF
TRBJ2-2 NA many TRBV5-1 TGCGCCAGCAGCTTTGACTCCACCGGGGAGCTGTTTTTT CASSFDSTGELFF
TRBJ2-1 TRBD2 few TRBV11-2 TGTGCCAGCAGCTTAGGTGGACTAGCGGGGGGGCCTGGGAATGAGCAGTTCTTC CASSLGGLAGGPGNEQFF
TRBJ1-2 NA NA TRBV6-2/TRBV6-3 TGTGCCAGCTCATGGGCCTTCTCTGGCTACACCTTC CASSWAFSGYTF
TRBJ2-3 NA many TRBV7-8 TGTGCCAGCAGTACGGGGGGCAACACAGATACGCAGTATTTT CASSTGGNTDTQYF
TRBJ1-6 NA many TRBV11-2 TGTGCCAGCAGCTTGTTCGCGTTAAGGAGTAATAATTCACCCCTCCACTTT CASSLFALRSNNSPLHF
TRBJ1-2 NA many TRBV7-2 TGTGCCAGCGCTCCCTTTGGACGGAACTATGGCTACACCTTC CASAPFGRNYGYTF
TRBJ2-2 TRBD1 few TRBV5-1 TGCGCCAGCAGCTATATCCGAGAGACAGGGGGCCTTCGGAGCGCCGGGGAGCTGTTTTTT CASSYIRETGGLRSAGELFF
TRBJ1-1 NA few TRBV6-1 TGTGCCAGCAGTAACCCCGGGACGGCTGGCACTGAAGCTTTCTTT CASSNPGTAGTEAFF
TRBJ1-1 TRBD1 many TRBV6-5 TGTGCCAGCAGTTACTACAGGGGTGCGAACACTGAAGCTTTCTTT CASSYYRGANTEAFF
TRBJ1-2 NA few TRBV16 TGTGCCAGCAGCCAATCTAGCCAGACCTATGGCTACACCTTC CASSQSSQTYGYTF
TRBJ2-7 NA few TRBV12-3/TRBV12-4 TGTGCCAGCAAGTTGACGCAGGGAACCTACGAGCAGTACTTC CASKLTQGTYEQYF
TRBJ2-1 NA NA TRBV18 TGTGCCAGCCGAGGAAACTGGGGAAATGAGCAGTTCTTC CASRGNWGNEQFF
TRBJ2-5 NA few TRBV7-6 TGTGCCAGCCTACACGAAGAGACCCAGTACTTC CASLHEETQYF
TRBJ2-1 NA few TRBV4-3 TGCGCCAGCAGCCAAAGGGGGGCGATTTCCCATGAGCAGTTCTTC CASSQRGAISHEQFF
TRBJ2-6 TRBD2 NA TRBV20-1 TGCAGTGCTCGGACCGGAGCGGGGGGGCCTGGGGCCAACGTCCTGACTTTC CSARTGAGGPGANVLTF
TRBJ1-1 NA NA TRBV7-2 TGTGCCAGCAGAAGGGAAGTCGAGGCTTTCTTT CASRREVEAFF
TRBJ2-3 NA NA TRBV24-1 TGTGCCACCAGTGATTCGGGGGTTAGTACGCAGTATTTT CATSDSGVSTQYF
TRBJ2-1 NA many TRBV25-1 TGTGCCAGCAGTGTAGGGCCCAGTGGTCGTGAGCAGTTCTTC CASSVGPSGREQFF
TRBJ2-3 NA NA TRBV12-3/TRBV12-4 TGTGCCACCTTGGGGCAGTATTTT CATLGQYF
TRBJ2-3 TRBD1 few TRBV12-3/TRBV12-4 TGTGCCAGCAGTTCCCGGGACAGGGTTGGAGATACGCAGTATTTT CASSSRDRVGDTQYF
TRBJ2-7 NA NA TRBV20-1 TGCAGTGCTACAGACAACTACGAGCAGTACTTC CSATDNYEQYF
TRBJ2-3 TRBD2 NA TRBV11-2 TGTGCCAGCAGCTTAGGACTAGCCCCGAGCACAGATACGCAGTATTTT CASSLGLAPSTDTQYF
TRBJ2-5 TRBD2 NA TRBV7-2 TGTGCCAGCAGCCCTAGAGTAGCGGGGGCGGCGGGGGCCCAGTACTTC CASSPRVAGAAGAQYF
TRBJ2-5 NA few TRBV7-6 TGTGCCAGCAGCTGGGGAGAGGGGGAGACCCAGTACTTC CASSWGEGETQYF
TRBJ1-2 NA many TRBV29-1 TGCAGCGGTGGTCCCGGGACGTTGAACTATGGCTACACCTTC CSGGPGTLNYGYTF
TRBJ2-1 TRBD2 NA TRBV29-1 TGCAGCGTTGACGGGGGGGTCGGGAATGAGCAGTTCTTC CSVDGGVGNEQFF
TRBJ2-7 NA few TRBV14 TGTGCCAGCAGCGAAACAGGCTATCCCTCCTACGAGCAGTACTTC CASSETGYPSYEQYF
TRBJ1-2 TRBD1 many TRBV3-1 TGTGCCAGCAGCCCCCTAACCGGGACAGCTAACTATGGCTACACCTTC CASSPLTGTANYGYTF
TRBJ2-1 NA NA TRBV4-1 TGCGCCAGCAGCCAATTTCTAGGGGCCGGAGGTGAGCAGTTCTTC CASSQFLGAGGEQFF
TRBJ2-5 NA NA TRBV7-9 TGTGCCATAACAGGCCAAGAGACCCAGTACTTC CAITGQETQYF
TRBJ1-1 NA NA TRBV12-3/TRBV12-4 TGTGCCAGCAGCCAAAGCAGGGTCAGGACTGAAGCTTTCTTT CASSQSRVRTEAFF